Below, 21 T cell receptor beta chains from the same sample are listed, as sequenced in a study of cytomegalovirus exposure and HLA in healthy donors. 13 Jbeta primers and 60 Vbeta primers were used for the PCR. Profiling relied on immunoSEQ multiplex PCR, and the TCRdb table lists in-frame clones only, not all of them. The table shows 100,000 to 150,000 clones, with approximately 82% occurring only once. Sequencing was performed on PBMCs. Receptor source: a man in his late teens or twenties in good health and CMV-seropositive.

This clone was recorded a few times. This chain uses TRBV6-1 with TRBJ2-2, with a possible D match to TRBD1 (5 bases). CDR1 and CDR2 (germline): MNHNS, SASEGT. With 6 bases removed from V and 6 bases from J, the gap between germline ends came to 17 bases. CDR3 length equals 15 residues. In nucleotides, the CDR3 is TGTGCCAGCAGACTTGACAGAAGCCTAGCCGGGGAGCTGTTTTTT. Translating gives CASRLDRSLAGELFF.

V usage is TRBV19 and J usage is TRBJ1-1; a weak D match, TRBD1 (6 bases). This CDR3 is 15 amino acids long. The V gene lost 9 bases and the J gene lost 0 bases, with 17 bases spanning the gap. Germline V lookup: CDR1 LNHDA, CDR2 SQIVND (reference sequence). The CDR3 region is CASGQSLNMNTEAFF. CDR3 sequence (DNA): TGTGCCAGCGGACAGAGTTTAAACATGAACACTGAAGCTTTCTTT.

The CDR3 spells CASSEGAGRNYGYTF. Here the CDR3 DNA reads TGTGCCAGCAGCGAGGGGGCGGGACGGAACTATGGCTACACCTTC. V and J are TRBV13 and TRBJ1-2, with 7 bases lining up with TRBD1. Trimming at V came to 5 bases and at J to 2 bases, leaving 8 bases not matched to a gene. This CDR3 is built from 15 residues. Germline V gene data show CDR1 as PRHDT and CDR2 as FYEKMQ (reference sequence).

The chain has TRBV20-1 and TRBJ1-4; D not resolved. TRBJ2-2 explains the end of the DNA better; the J call may be wrong. The CDR3 has 11 residues. Germline loops: CDR1 DFQATT, CDR2 SNEGSKA (reference sequence). CDR3 DNA: TGCAGTGCTAGTCTCCGGGGGGAGCTGTTTTTT. Residues: CSASLRGELFF.

This chain links TRBV30 with TRBJ2-3, with 10 positions matching TRBD2. The V segment lost 5 bases and the J segment 2 bases; nucleotides outside the gene matches: 4. Germline loops: CDR1 GTSNPN, CDR2 SVGIG (reference sequence). The CDR3 sequence is 14 residues long. Here the CDR3 DNA reads TGTGCCTGGGCTAGCGGGGGAAACACAGATACGCAGTATTTT. It codes for CAWASGGNTDTQYF. Full variable domain (outside the CDR3, taken from reference TRBV30 and TRBJ2-3): SQTIHQWPATLVQPVGSPLSLECTVEGTSNPNLYWYRQAAGRGLQLLFYSVGIGQISSEVPQNLSASRPQDRQFILSSKKLLLSDSGFYLCAWASGGNTDTQYFGPGTRLTVL.

This chain connects TRBV6-1 to TRBJ2-1; 8 bases map to TRBD1. Germline assignment: CDR1 MNHNS and CDR2 SASEGT. The V segment lost 6 bases and the J segment 2 bases; nucleotides outside the gene matches: 6. The CDR3 loop spans 15 amino acids. The CDR3 region has the DNA TGTGCCAGCAGACCTGGACAGGGCCCCTACAATGAGCAGTTCTTC. As protein: CASRPGQGPYNEQFF.

The chain employs TRBV19 and TRBJ1-5; D gene ambiguous. Germline V CDR1 and CDR2: LNHDA, SQIVND (reference sequence). Trimming stripped 6 bases from V and 6 bases from J, with 12 bases between. CDR3 length: 13 residues. The CDR3 loop reads CASRVSGSQPQHF. The CDR3 DNA reads as TGTGCCAGTAGGGTTTCGGGGTCTCAGCCCCAGCATTTT.

The chain is built from TRBV10-3 and TRBJ1-5, with a weak D call TRBD1 (6 bases). Germline V CDR1 and CDR2: ENHRY, SYGVKD. V was pared by 2 bases and J by 4 bases, with 9 bases between. The CDR3 runs 14 residues. This chain's CDR3 is CAISEATGNQPQHF. The CDR3 region has the DNA TGTGCCATCAGTGAGGCAACAGGGAATCAGCCCCAGCATTTT.

This clone was observed a few times. The rearrangement uses TRBV6-5 and TRBJ2-1, with a tentative D call TRBD2 (5 bases). The CDR3 loop spans 14 amino acids. V lost 5 bases and J 4 bases, leaving 12 bases between the germline ends. Germline CDR1 MNHEY, CDR2 SVGAGI. The CDR3 reads CASSPAGLYNEQFF. The CDR3 nucleotides are TGTGCCAGCAGTCCGGCGGGCTTGTACAATGAGCAGTTCTTC.

The chain has TRBV6-5 and TRBJ2-5; D is possibly TRBD2 (6 bases). The CDR3 spans 13 residues. Between the trimmed V and J ends, which lost 8 bases and 5 bases, there was a span of 15 bases. Germline CDR1 MNHEY, CDR2 SVGAGI. CDR3 sequence: CASGLGGRETQYF. CDR3 sequence (DNA): TGTGCCAGCGGCCTAGGAGGGAGGGAGACCCAGTACTTC.

This clone was counted at least ten times. The CDR3 nucleotides are TGTGCCAGCAGCTTGGAAGGTGTGGAGGGAATCCCCTACGAGCAGTACTTC. Translating it yields CASSLEGVEGIPYEQYF. J is TRBJ2-7 and V is TRBV5-6; D is perhaps TRBD2 (6 bases). CDR1 SGHDT and CDR2 YYEEEE come from the germline V gene. The CDR3 is 17 residues long. V was cut by 0 bases and J by 2 bases, with 18 bases left in between. The whole variable domain, remainder taken from reference TRBV5-6 and TRBJ2-7, is DAGVTQSPTHLIKTRGQQVTLRCSPKSGHDTVSWYQQALGQGPQFIFQYYEEEERQRGNFPDRFSGHQFPNYSSELNVNALLLGDSALYLCASSLEGVEGIPYEQYFGPGTRLTVT.

The V call is TRBV28, the J call TRBJ2-3; tentatively, D is TRBD2 (5 bases). Looked up from germline, CDR1 is MDHEN and CDR2 is SYDVKM. V lost 2 bases and J lost 0, with 12 bases in between. This CDR3 spans 16 amino acids. The DNA of the CDR3 is TGTGCCAGCAGTTTAAGTAGCGCAGGAAGCACAGATACGCAGTATTTT. The encoded protein is CASSLSSAGSTDTQYF. Full variable domain (missing parts from reference TRBV28 and TRBJ2-3): DVKVTQSSRYLVKRTGEKVFLECVQDMDHENMFWYRQDPGLGLRLIYFSYDVKMKEKGDIPEGYSVSREKKERFSLILESASTNQTSMYLCASSLSSAGSTDTQYFGPGTRLTVL.

The CDR3 spells CASSRRDRDAGELFF. The CDR3 DNA sequence: TGTGCCAGCTCCCGACGGGACAGGGACGCAGGGGAGCTGTTTTTT. The V gene is TRBV19, the J gene TRBJ2-2, with TRBD1 identical over 9 bases. The CDR3 has 15 amino acids. Trimming took 9 bases from V and 8 from J; bases not matched to a gene: 13. Germline V lookup: CDR1 LNHDA, CDR2 SQIVND (reference sequence).

This chain links TRBV5-1 with TRBJ1-2; TRBD1 is a possible D gene (6 bases). V shed 0 bases and J shed 6 bases, with 15 bases lying between them. This CDR3 is 15 amino acids long. CDR1 is SGHRS, CDR2 YFSETQ, per germline. In DNA form, the CDR3 reads TGCGCCAGCAGCTTGGCCGAGTTGACAGGCAATGGCTACACCTTC. Residues: CASSLAELTGNGYTF.

The rearrangement links TRBV28 to TRBJ1-4; 7 nucleotides line up with TRBD1. CDR1 and CDR2 (germline): MDHEN, SYDVKM. The CDR3 spans 16 residues. J was trimmed by 4 bases and V by 1 base; bases with no gene match: 6. The CDR3 region is CASSLYLGQNNEKLFF. CDR3 nucleotides: TGTGCCAGCAGTTTATATCTGGGACAGAATAATGAAAAACTGTTTTTT.

This clone was counted only a few times. The chain recombines TRBV6-4 with TRBJ2-3; TRBD2 agrees at 10 bases. The CDR3 is 15 amino acids. CDR1 is MRHNA and CDR2 is SNTAGT in the germline V gene. Germline trimming cut 5 bases from V and 3 bases from J; bases unmatched to any gene: 5. The CDR3 is CASSLTSGVTDTQYF. CDR3 coding DNA: TGTGCCAGCAGTCTTACTAGCGGGGTTACAGATACGCAGTATTTT.

V is TRBV5-4 and J is TRBJ1-2, with TRBD1 identical over 11 bases. Germline-derived CDR1 and CDR2 are SGHNT and YYREEE (reference sequence). J gave up 1 base and V 0 bases, and 2 bases lay outside the gene matches. The length of the CDR3 is 16 residues. The DNA of the CDR3 is TGTGCCAGCAGCTTGGACGGGACAGGGGGTAACTATGGCTACACCTTC. The encoded protein is CASSLDGTGGNYGYTF. Full variable domain (missing parts from reference TRBV5-4 and TRBJ1-2): ETGVTQSPTHLIKTRGQQVTLRCSSQSGHNTVSWYQQALGQGPQFIFQYYREEENGRGNFPPRFSGLQFPNYSSELNVNALELDDSALYLCASSLDGTGGNYGYTFGSGTRLTVV.

The chain combines TRBV5-1 with TRBJ2-7; possibly TRBD1 for D (6 bases). Germline CDR1 is SGHRS and CDR2 is YFSETQ. The V end was cut by 1 base, the J end by 0 bases, with 20 bases between. The CDR3 sequence is 18 residues long. The CDR3 here is CASSLIPPGQGYSYEQYF. CDR3 in DNA: TGCGCCAGCAGCTTGATCCCGCCGGGGCAGGGGTACTCCTACGAGCAGTACTTC. The full variable domain, rest sourced from reference TRBV5-1 and TRBJ2-7, is KAGVTQTPRYLIKTRGQQVTLSCSPISGHRSVSWYQQTPGQGLQFLFEYFSETQRNKGNFPGRFSGRQFSNSRSEMNVSTLELGDSALYLCASSLIPPGQGYSYEQYFGPGTRLTVT.

V and J are TRBV7-9 and TRBJ1-2; a weak D match, TRBD1 (6 bases). Trimming pared 0 bases from V and 3 bases from J, leaving 8 bases between. Germline CDR1 and CDR2: SEHNR and FQNEAQ (reference sequence). The CDR3 covers 14 residues. This chain's CDR3 is CASSLATGYYGYTF. As DNA, the CDR3 is TGTGCCAGCAGCTTAGCAACAGGGTACTATGGCTACACCTTC.

The genes are TRBV5-1 and TRBJ2-7; 9 bases fit TRBD1. The CDR3 loop spans 16 amino acids. Germline assignment: CDR1 SGHRS and CDR2 YFSETQ. J lost 5 bases, V lost 0 bases, and 9 bases had no gene match. Written as DNA, the CDR3 is TGCGCCAGCAGCTTGGGGGGGACAGGGCCTTCCCACGAGCAGTACTTC. Amino acid sequence: CASSLGGTGPSHEQYF.

The chain is built from TRBV27 and TRBJ1-2; 7 bases are shared with TRBD1. The CDR3 contains 13 residues. CDR1 and CDR2 from the germline V gene are MNHEY and SMNVEV (reference sequence). Germline trimming cut 2 bases from V and 5 bases from J; bases unmatched to any gene: 2. CDR3 bases: TGTGCCAGCAGTTTAGGACAGGCATATGGCTACACCTTC. Protein product: CASSLGQAYGYTF.